The text below deals with one T cell receptor beta chain. Some clones are missing from TCRdb's copy, which holds only in-frame ones; the method was immunoSEQ multiplex PCR. The sample lists about 250,000 clones, around 88% occurring once. The data were taken from a study of blood T cell repertoires in COVID-19. Trimming removed 0 bases from V and 7 bases from J, with 10 bases in between. Per the germline V gene, CDR1 is SGDLS and CDR2 is YYNGEE. The CDR3 contains 14 residues. The clonotype was recovered from a man older than 75 with acute or convalescent COVID-19. V and J are TRBV9 and TRBJ2-2, with D unclear. Sequenced sample: peripheral blood. CDR3 region: CASSVDSYGGELFF. Written as DNA, the CDR3 is TGTGCCAGCAGCGTAGACAGTTATGGCGGGGAGCTGTTTTTT.